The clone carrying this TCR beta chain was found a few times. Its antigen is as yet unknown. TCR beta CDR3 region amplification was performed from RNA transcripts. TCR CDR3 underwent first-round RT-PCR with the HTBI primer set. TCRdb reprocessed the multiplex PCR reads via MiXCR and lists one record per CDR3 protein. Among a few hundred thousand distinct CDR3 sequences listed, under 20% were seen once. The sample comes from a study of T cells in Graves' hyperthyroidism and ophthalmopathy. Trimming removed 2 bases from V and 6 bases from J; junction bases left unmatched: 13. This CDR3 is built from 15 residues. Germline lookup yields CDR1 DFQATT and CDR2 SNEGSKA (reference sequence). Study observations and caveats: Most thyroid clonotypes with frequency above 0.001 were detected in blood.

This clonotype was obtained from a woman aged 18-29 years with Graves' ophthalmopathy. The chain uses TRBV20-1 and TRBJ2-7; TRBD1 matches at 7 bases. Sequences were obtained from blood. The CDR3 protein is CSARSNRGGRSEQYF. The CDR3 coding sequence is TGCAGTGCTAGATCCAACAGGGGCGGTAGGTCCGAGCAGTACTTC.